This TCR beta chain is from a study of blood T cell repertoires in COVID-19. Overall study context: Sites in the United States, Italy and Spain provided acute and convalescent COVID-19 samples.

Those who participated ranged in age from roughly 18 to 100 years and resided in 20 to 30 US areas. Donors in Cohort 3 counted as recovered after two negative PCRs, clearance, or symptom resolution. Authors' data handling: Amplification from reference gene primers served as the basis for estimated nucleated cell counts. Assay: immunoSEQ multiplex PCR; the TCRdb copy retains only in-frame clones and omits some. V and J calls and clone size follow that table, whereas D and trimming were derived from the DNA. The sample yields around 300,000 clones, roughly 90% seen once. Losses at the gene ends were 1 base for V and 5 bases for J; bases not matched to a gene: 13. Germline loops: CDR1 GTSNPN, CDR2 SVGIG (reference sequence). This CDR3 has 16 amino acids.

Input material: PBMCs or T cells enriched from blood (not recorded which). The chain is built from TRBV30 and TRBJ1-2; 7 nucleotides align to TRBD1. The origin of this receptor is a woman aged 50 to 60 who had recovered from COVID-19. The CDR3 nucleotides are TGTGCCTGGAGTGAATCCGGGACACCAGGGGGATATGGCTACACCTTC. Protein: CAWSESGTPGGYGYTF.